The count of the clone carrying this TCR beta chain is one. Germline CDR1 is WSHSY and CDR2 is SAAADI. The junction had 8 bases not matched to a gene; V was cut back by 2 bases and J by 5 bases. There are 15 residues in the CDR3. The sample belongs to a study of blood T cell repertoires in COVID-19. At the level of the study: Collection of acute and convalescent COVID-19 samples took place in the United States, Italy and Spain. PBMCs, B-cell-depleted T cells, or T cells provided the cDNA or gDNA that made up the material.

As processed by the authors: Amplification of reference gene primers provided the estimated nucleated cell counts. The method was immunoSEQ multiplex PCR; TCRdb's version includes in-frame clones alone and lacks a portion of them. The V and J calls and clone size were taken over from that table, and D and trimming were inferred from the DNA. The sample yields a few hundred thousand clones, roughly 83% seen once. The sequence was collected from a man older than 75 with acute or convalescent COVID-19. Specimen: peripheral blood. This chain uses TRBV10-2 with TRBJ1-2, with TRBD1 matching 7 bases. CDR3 residues: CASSEDKRGRYGYTF. The CDR3 bases are TGCGCCAGCAGTGAGGATAAGAGGGGGCGGTATGGCTACACCTTC.